The present T cell receptor (beta chain) was sequenced within a study of Ad26.COV2.S vaccination and SARS-CoV-2 variants. The wider study: Participants got Ad26.COV2.S intramuscularly, once or twice 56 days apart. Overall study results and limits: The TCR-based breadth and depth measures might underestimate overall T cell responses. For non-spike TCRs, breadth in vaccine recipients resembled that in placebo recipients. Post-vaccination breadth of spike-specific CD8+ and CD4+ T cell responses was reportedly substantial.

Documented treatment: roughly 20 received Ad26.COV2.S at low or high dose, single or two shots; about 5 received placebo; per-sample allocation not given. Sampling took place 63 days after the first vaccine or placebo injection. The germline V gene encodes CDR1 LGHDT and CDR2 YNNKEL (reference sequence). The CDR3 is made up of 14 amino acids. Trimming took 4 bases from V and 2 from J; bases not matched to a gene: 5. In its sample, this clone was seen once. Its matching antigen is unknown. This table comes from immunoSEQ multiplex PCR, and its TCRdb copy is limited to in-frame clones, with some not included. The sample gives about 680,000 clones, 89% of which show up once; about 1.5% is in the top ten.

The gene calls are TRBV3-1 (or the pseudogene TRBV3-2) and TRBJ2-7; TRBD1 agrees at 7 bases. The clonotype comes from a person aged 18 to 59 who received the Ad26.COV2.S COVID-19 vaccine or a placebo. The sequenced sample was peripheral blood, obtained in a trial of Ad26.COV2.S vaccine versus placebo. CDR3 protein: CASSRGQYAYEQYF. The DNA for the CDR3 is TGTGCCAGCAGCCGGGGACAGTATGCCTACGAGCAGTACTTC.